This T cell receptor beta chain was documented in a study of neoadjuvant anti-PD-1 for oral cavity cancer (TCRdb year 2021). Regarding the complete study: Before undergoing curative-intent surgical resection, most patients got three to four biweekly nivolumab doses at 3 mg/kg. Patients without progression received a fourth nivolumab dose around day 43 and underwent definitive surgical resection on days 50-56. Responders were defined as patients with complete response, partial response or stable disease by RECIST 1.1; non-responders were defined as patients with progression. The parent correlative cohort had 12 to 13 patients and a response rate of roughly 31%. The research as a whole found: After neoadjuvant nivolumab, significantly higher T cell clonality (Gini index) was found within PBMCs in non-responders than in responders. Higher pretreatment blood Treg/Th17 ratios correlated with higher pretreatment blood TCRbeta clonality and lower post-treatment tumor TCRbeta clonality. TCR analyses included only a few patients per response group, and the authors called for larger cohorts for validation.

From a lookup of the germline V gene, CDR1 and CDR2 are MNHEY and SVGAGI. Taken from cysteine to phenylalanine, the CDR3 has 15 residues. Here the CDR3 DNA is all that survives: 45 bases in frame from base 1. Trimming at the junction amounts to 5 bases on V and 5 bases on J, and the germline ends lie 13 bases apart. In light of the paper, this sample's time point label describes: before neoadjuvant nivolumab. Patients had been newly diagnosed with stage II-IVA oral cavity squamous cell carcinoma, and no prior systemic or radiation treatment had been given to the patients. The cohort was made up of patients with locally advanced, HPV-negative oral cavity squamous cell carcinoma. Peripheral blood mononuclear cells were analyzed directly, without maintenance or expansion in culture. The samples were obtained from a longitudinal correlative study of a single-arm phase II trial testing neoadjuvant nivolumab in oral cavity squamous cell carcinoma. Subject-matched pre- and post-treatment PBMCs and tumors from three responders and three non-responders were subjected to genomic DNA-based TCRbeta sequencing. Peripheral blood mononuclear cells were drawn once before nivolumab treatment and a second time after treatment, when surgery took place. Genomic DNA was isolated from PBMCs using the Maxwell RSC DNA from Cells kit.

This clone occurred a few times. The antigen it binds to is not known. No clone much larger than this one lies a single base away; base qualities are absent. For deep sequencing, each PBMC sample was run in six replicates, with libraries mostly built from approximately 500 ng of input genomic DNA. The immunoSEQ hsTCRbeta kit was used to prepare TCRbeta libraries, following the manufacturer's instructions. Sequencing of the completed libraries took place using an Illumina NovaSeq 6000 S4 flow cell after they had been pooled to around 2.7 nM. From the authors' description of their analysis: Raw data preprocessing and quality control were performed with the immunoSEQ Analyzer. The analysis was limited to productive rearrangements, and each clonotype was defined by a unique CDR3 amino acid sequence. Using the R package tcR, the researchers computed the Gini-Simpson index as their estimate of repertoire clonality. Gini indices were compared with Student's t test, and associations with tumor size change were assessed by Pearson correlation. TCRdb retrieved this table from immuneACCESS and kept in-frame rearrangements only. Not all clones are present; in checked studies, unresolved V genes account for under half, and no reason is known for the remainder. From that table come the V and J calls and clone size; the DNA was used to work out D and trimming. Present in this sample are about 15,000 clones, less than 75% of which were seen just once. The ten largest clones take up 2% to 2.5% of the sample.

The chain uses TRBV6-5 and TRBJ1-6; no D segment can be confidently identified. The source was PBMCs, collected before nivolumab (anti-PD-1) treatment. This TCR was sampled from a person aged 35-80 years with oral cavity squamous cell carcinoma. The CDR3 region reads CASSRGPGDNSPLHF. The nucleotide sequence is given as TGTGCCAGCAGTCGAGGGCCTGGGGATAATTCACCCCTCCACTTT.